This passage covers 16 T cell receptor beta chains from one sample sequenced in a study of cytomegalovirus exposure and HLA in healthy donors. PCR employed 60 Vbeta and 13 Jbeta primers. Sequencing was performed with immunoSEQ multiplex PCR; in TCRdb, only in-frame clones are kept and a portion is missing. The table lists roughly 200,000 clones, 80% to 85% of them singletons. What was sequenced was PBMCs. These receptors came from a woman aged 40 to 55 in good health and CMV-seronegative.

The J gene is TRBJ2-1, the V gene TRBV28, with 11 bases aligning to TRBD2. CDR3 length equals 15 residues. Trimming took 5 bases from V and 9 from J; bases not matched to a gene: 9. CDR1 is MDHEN, CDR2 SYDVKM, per germline. The CDR3 nucleotides are TGTGCCAGCAGTACACTTAGCGGGAGGGCTCCTGAGCAGTTCTTC. This encodes CASSTLSGRAPEQFF. The whole variable domain, remainder taken from reference TRBV28 and TRBJ2-1, is DVKVTQSSRYLVKRTGEKVFLECVQDMDHENMFWYRQDPGLGLRLIYFSYDVKMKEKGDIPEGYSVSREKKERFSLILESASTNQTSMYLCASSTLSGRAPEQFFGPGTRLTVL.

This clone has a single count. This chain links TRBV9 with TRBJ1-5; the D is unclear. V was trimmed by 1 base and J by 5 bases, leaving 7 bases between them. Germline V gene lookup returns CDR1 SGDLS and CDR2 YYNGEE. There are 13 residues in the CDR3. CDR3 loop: CASSVSPDQPQHF. The CDR3 nucleotides are TGTGCCAGCAGCGTATCCCCAGATCAGCCCCAGCATTTT. The full variable domain, its missing parts supplied by reference TRBV9 and TRBJ1-5, is DSGVTQTPKHLITATGQRVTLRCSPRSGDLSVYWYQQSLDQGLQFLIQYYNGEERAKGNILERFSAQQFPDLHSELNLSSLELGDSALYFCASSVSPDQPQHFGDGTRLSIL.

V gene TRBV9 combines with J gene TRBJ2-2; 9 bases are shared with TRBD1. CDR1 is SGDLS and CDR2 is YYNGEE in the germline V gene. The CDR3 sequence is 17 residues long. Germline trimming cut 5 bases from V and 2 bases from J; bases unmatched to any gene: 10. Written as DNA, the CDR3 is TGTGCCAGCAGGTTGGGGGGACAGGGCCTAAACACCGGGGAGCTGTTTTTT. Its protein is CASRLGGQGLNTGELFF. The full variable domain, with the rest looked up from reference TRBV9 and TRBJ2-2, is DSGVTQTPKHLITATGQRVTLRCSPRSGDLSVYWYQQSLDQGLQFLIQYYNGEERAKGNILERFSAQQFPDLHSELNLSSLELGDSALYFCASRLGGQGLNTGELFFGEGSRLTVL.

The chain employs TRBV30 and TRBJ2-3; 15 positions match TRBD2. The CDR3 has 18 amino acids. V lost 4 bases and J lost 0; bases outside the gene matches: 8. Germline assignment: CDR1 GTSNPN and CDR2 SVGIG (reference sequence). The CDR3 nucleotides read TGTGCCTGGACGGGGGGACTAGCGGGAGGACCTAGCACAGATACGCAGTATTTT. Protein: CAWTGGLAGGPSTDTQYF.

The chain uses TRBV6-1 and TRBJ2-7, with D possibly matching TRBD2 (6 bases). The CDR3 runs 13 residues. CDR1 is MNHNS and CDR2 is SASEGT in the germline V gene. V was cut by 9 bases and J by 4 bases, with 16 bases left in between. This CDR3 is CASAGWSGYEQYF. The CDR3 nucleotides are TGTGCCAGTGCGGGGTGGTCGGGATACGAGCAGTACTTC.

This clone showed up just once. V is TRBV19 and J is TRBJ1-5; weak D call: TRBD1 (6 bases). V shed 7 bases and J shed 7 bases, with 14 bases lying between them. CDR3 length: 13 residues. The V gene's germline CDR1 is LNHDA and CDR2 SQIVND (reference sequence). CDR3 protein: CASNDRLEQPQHF. The DNA of the CDR3 is TGTGCCAGTAACGACAGGCTCGAACAGCCCCAGCATTTT.

V usage is TRBV6-6 and J usage is TRBJ1-1, with D possibly being TRBD1 (5 bases). Trimming left V 7 bases short and J 1 base short, with 10 bases between. Germline V CDR1 and CDR2: MNHNY, SVGAGI (reference sequence). The CDR3 contains 13 residues. The CDR3 nucleotides read TGTGCCAGCACGCAGGGCCCGAACACTGAAGCTTTCTTT. It yields the protein CASTQGPNTEAFF.

This clone showed up just a few times. The chain links TRBV4-1 to TRBJ2-1; D is undetermined. V was pared by 0 bases and J by 10 bases, with 16 bases between. The CDR3 is made up of 15 amino acids. Germline V gene sequence: CDR1 MGHRA, CDR2 YSYEKL. The CDR3 bases are TGCGCCAGCAGCCAAGACACCACCCCCCCGAGGGAGCAGTTCTTC. Translated: CASSQDTTPPREQFF.

The rearrangement uses TRBV25-1 and TRBJ2-7; 8 bases align to TRBD1. The CDR3 extends over 14 amino acids. The trim removed 2 bases at V and 2 bases at J, leaving 2 bases unmatched. Per the germline V gene, CDR1 is MGHDK and CDR2 is SYGVNS. The CDR3 reads CASSERTGTYEQYF. In DNA, the CDR3 is TGTGCCAGCAGTGAAAGGACAGGGACCTACGAGCAGTACTTC.

CDR3 sequence reads: CASSPGVPPYEQYF. The CDR3 DNA is TGTGCCAGCAGTCCTGGAGTGCCCCCCTACGAGCAGTACTTC. This sequence joins TRBV7-9 and TRBJ2-7, with no clear D. With 6 bases removed from V and 2 bases from J, the gap between germline ends came to 14 bases. CDR1 and CDR2 (germline): SEHNR, FQNEAQ (reference sequence). This CDR3 is built from 14 residues.

The V and J genes are TRBV7-9 and TRBJ1-1, with D possibly being TRBD1 (5 bases). The germline V gene encodes CDR1 SEHNR and CDR2 FQNEAQ (reference sequence). V dropped 3 bases and J dropped 0 bases, with 17 bases sitting between them. The CDR3 loop spans 17 amino acids. The CDR3: CASSFSLRAGMNTEAFF. The DNA for the CDR3 is TGTGCCAGCAGCTTTTCCCTCAGGGCGGGAATGAACACTGAAGCTTTCTTT.

CDR3 DNA: TGTGCCAGCGCCGGGACTAGCGGCCCGATCCGCGACGAGCAGTACTTC. Its protein product is CASAGTSGPIRDEQYF. The J gene is TRBJ2-7, the V gene TRBV19; TRBD2 matches 11 bases. CDR1 is LNHDA, CDR2 SQIVND, per germline (reference sequence). The ends lost 9 bases at V and 5 bases at J; junction bases unmatched: 15. CDR3 length equals 16 residues.

This clone was detected only once. V gene TRBV28 combines with J gene TRBJ2-7; possibly TRBD1 for D (6 bases). Germline-derived CDR1 and CDR2 are MDHEN and SYDVKM. V was clipped by 2 bases and J by 6 bases, with 11 bases between them. The CDR3 spans 13 residues. In DNA, the CDR3 is TGTGCCAGCAGTTTACAGGGGCGGCCCGAGCAGTACTTC. This encodes CASSLQGRPEQYF.

J is TRBJ1-2 and V is TRBV19; D not resolved. The germline V gene encodes CDR1 LNHDA and CDR2 SQIVND (reference sequence). V dropped 4 bases and J dropped 6 bases, with 18 bases sitting between them. This CDR3 region has 15 residues. The CDR3 sequence: CASSTEARVDDGYTF. In DNA form, the CDR3 reads TGTGCCAGTAGTACGGAGGCCCGAGTGGATGATGGCTACACCTTC. The whole variable domain, filled in from reference TRBV19 and TRBJ1-2, reads DGGITQSPKYLFRKEGQNVTLSCEQNLNHDAMYWYRQDPGQGLRLIYYSQIVNDFQKGDIAEGYSVSREKKESFPLTVTSAQKNPTAFYLCASSTEARVDDGYTFGSGTRLTVV.

The V gene is TRBV7-8, the J gene TRBJ2-3; tentative D call: TRBD2 (6 bases). Deletions cut 1 base from V and 4 bases from J, with 12 bases between. Looked up from germline, CDR1 is SGHVS and CDR2 is FQNEAQ. CDR3 size: 15 residues. The CDR3 is CASSLVSRDSDTQYF. The CDR3 region has the DNA TGTGCCAGCAGCTTAGTGTCTCGGGACTCAGATACGCAGTATTTT.

This clone was seen a few times. This chain connects TRBV7-2 to TRBJ1-1; perhaps TRBD1 as D (6 bases). The CDR3 loop spans 15 amino acids. V lost 1 base, J lost 4 bases, and 13 bases lay in between. Germline V lookup: CDR1 SGHTA, CDR2 FQGNSA. The CDR3 spells CASSLVNRAGTEAFF. In nucleotides, the CDR3 is TGTGCCAGCAGCTTAGTTAACAGGGCGGGCACTGAAGCTTTCTTT.